This paragraph reports one T cell receptor beta chain. This record comes from a study of blood T cell repertoires in COVID-19. On the study more broadly: Samples of COVID-19 (acute and convalescent) were obtained from the United States, Italy and Spain. Sample material is recorded as cDNA or gDNA derived from T cells, B-cell-depleted T cells, or PBMCs.

In the original processing: Estimation of nucleated cell counts relied on the amplification of reference gene primers. Assay used: immunoSEQ multiplex PCR; TCRdb lists only in-frame clones, some missing. The V and J calls and clone size come from that table; D and trimming were worked out from the DNA. The data hold about 190,000 clones, with approximately 80% observed a single time. Germline CDR1 MGHDK, CDR2 SYGVNS. This CDR3 is built from 14 residues. V lost 2 bases and J lost 6, with 13 bases in between. The chain carries TRBV25-1 and TRBJ1-1; D might be TRBD1 (5 bases). This receptor was taken from a man aged 45-65 years who had recovered from COVID-19. Sequencing input: peripheral blood. The CDR3 bases are TGTGCCAGCAGTGAACTCAGGGTAAAGGCTGAAGCTTTCTTT. It translates to CASSELRVKAEAFF.